The entry below describes one T cell receptor beta chain. The antigen is undetermined. PCR employed 60 Vbeta and 13 Jbeta primers. Original analysis: The count from a later analysis was some 80 million unique TCR beta chains, some 10 million of them shared. The repertoire was sequenced with immunoSEQ multiplex PCR; TCRdb's copy has only in-frame clones and lacks some. V and J calls and clone size come straight from that table; D and trimming were deduced from the DNA. The data hold roughly 110,000 clones, with approximately 79% observed a single time. The CDR3 consists of 12 residues. V dropped 6 bases and J dropped 8; count of bases not matched to a gene: 5. CDR1 KGHSH and CDR2 LQKENI come from the germline V gene. This record comes from a study of cytomegalovirus exposure and HLA in healthy donors. Across the study: About 200 million T cells yielded roughly 120 million unique TCR beta sequences, as an earlier analysis found. When just under 400 donors were genotyped, roughly 78% of them were found to fall in the Caucasian-associated ancestry cluster. Study outcomes and limitations: Per a later analysis, HLA-associated TCR beta chains showed more clonal expansion than other, equally common TCR beta chains.

The sequence was obtained from a woman aged 40 to 50 in good health and CMV-seropositive. The chain combines TRBV18 with TRBJ1-1; 8 bases are a match to TRBD1. Sequenced: PBMCs. The CDR3 region is CASSLGQGEAFF. In DNA form, the CDR3 reads TGTGCCAGCTCTTTAGGACAGGGCGAAGCTTTCTTT.